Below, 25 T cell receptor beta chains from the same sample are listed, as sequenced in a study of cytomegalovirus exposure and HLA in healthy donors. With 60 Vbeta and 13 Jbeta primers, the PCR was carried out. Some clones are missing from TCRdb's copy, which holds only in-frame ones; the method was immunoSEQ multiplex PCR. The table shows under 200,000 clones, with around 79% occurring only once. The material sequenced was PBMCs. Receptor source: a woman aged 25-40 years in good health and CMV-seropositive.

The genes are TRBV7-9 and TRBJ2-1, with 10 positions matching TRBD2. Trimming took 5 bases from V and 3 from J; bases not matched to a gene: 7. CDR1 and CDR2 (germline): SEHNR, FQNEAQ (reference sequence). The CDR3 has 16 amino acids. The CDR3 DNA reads TGTGCCAGCAGCAAACCGGGACTAGCGAACTACAATGAGCAGTTCTTC. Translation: CASSKPGLANYNEQFF.

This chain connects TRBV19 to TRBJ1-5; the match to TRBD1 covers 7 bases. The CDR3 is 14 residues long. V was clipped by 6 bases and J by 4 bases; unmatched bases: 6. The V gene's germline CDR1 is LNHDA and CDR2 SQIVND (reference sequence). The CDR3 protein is CASRDRAPNQPQHF. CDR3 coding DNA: TGTGCCAGTAGAGACAGGGCGCCGAATCAGCCCCAGCATTTT.

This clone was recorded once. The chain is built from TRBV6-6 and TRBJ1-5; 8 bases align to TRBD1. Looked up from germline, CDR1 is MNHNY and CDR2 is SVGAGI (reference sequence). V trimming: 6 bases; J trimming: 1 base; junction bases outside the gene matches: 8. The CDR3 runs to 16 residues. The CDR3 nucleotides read TGTGCCAGCAGCCAGACAGGGGTTGGGAGCAATCAGCCCCAGCATTTT. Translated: CASSQTGVGSNQPQHF.

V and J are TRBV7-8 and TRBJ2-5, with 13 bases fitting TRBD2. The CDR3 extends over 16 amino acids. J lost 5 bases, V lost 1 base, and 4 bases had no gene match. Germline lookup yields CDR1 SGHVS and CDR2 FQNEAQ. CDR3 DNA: TGTGCCAGCAGCTTAGGAGGGACTAGCGGGACGGAGACCCAGTACTTC. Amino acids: CASSLGGTSGTETQYF.

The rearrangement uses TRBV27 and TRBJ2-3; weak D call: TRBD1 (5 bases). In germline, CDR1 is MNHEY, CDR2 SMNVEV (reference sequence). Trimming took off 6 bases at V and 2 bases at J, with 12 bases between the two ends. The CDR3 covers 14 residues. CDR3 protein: CASRRGANTDTQYF. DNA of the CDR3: TGTGCCAGCAGAAGGGGCGCCAACACAGATACGCAGTATTTT.

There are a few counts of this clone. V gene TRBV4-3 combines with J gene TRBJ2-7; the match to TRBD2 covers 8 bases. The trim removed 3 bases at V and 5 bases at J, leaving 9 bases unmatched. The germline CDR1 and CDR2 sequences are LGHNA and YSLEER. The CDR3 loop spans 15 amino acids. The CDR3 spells CASSQGVAGFDEQYF. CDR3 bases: TGCGCCAGCAGCCAGGGTGTAGCGGGGTTCGACGAGCAGTACTTC.

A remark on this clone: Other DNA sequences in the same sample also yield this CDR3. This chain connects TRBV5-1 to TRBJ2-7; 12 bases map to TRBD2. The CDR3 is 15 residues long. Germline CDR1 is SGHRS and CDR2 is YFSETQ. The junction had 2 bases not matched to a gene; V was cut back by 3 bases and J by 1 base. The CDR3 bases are TGCGCCAGCAGCTGGGGGACTAGCGGGTCCTACGAGCAGTACTTC. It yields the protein CASSWGTSGSYEQYF.

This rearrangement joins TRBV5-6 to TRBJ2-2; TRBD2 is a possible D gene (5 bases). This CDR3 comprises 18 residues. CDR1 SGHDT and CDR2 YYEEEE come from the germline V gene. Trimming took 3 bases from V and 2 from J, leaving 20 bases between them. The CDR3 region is CASSSDLTVEGNTGELFF. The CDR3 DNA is TGTGCCAGCAGCTCCGACCTTACTGTCGAGGGAAACACCGGGGAGCTGTTTTTT.

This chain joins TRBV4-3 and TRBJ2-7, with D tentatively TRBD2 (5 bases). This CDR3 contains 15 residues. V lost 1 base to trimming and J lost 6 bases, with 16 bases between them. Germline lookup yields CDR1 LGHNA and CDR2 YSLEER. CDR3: CASSQGLGPSSEQYF. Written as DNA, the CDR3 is TGCGCCAGCAGCCAAGGGCTAGGGCCTAGCTCCGAGCAGTACTTC.

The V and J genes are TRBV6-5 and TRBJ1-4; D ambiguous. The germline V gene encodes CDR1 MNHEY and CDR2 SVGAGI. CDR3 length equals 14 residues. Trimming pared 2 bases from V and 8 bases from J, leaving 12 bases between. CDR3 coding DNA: TGTGCCAGCAGTTACGGGAATGCGGGAGAAAAACTGTTTTTT. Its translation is CASSYGNAGEKLFF.

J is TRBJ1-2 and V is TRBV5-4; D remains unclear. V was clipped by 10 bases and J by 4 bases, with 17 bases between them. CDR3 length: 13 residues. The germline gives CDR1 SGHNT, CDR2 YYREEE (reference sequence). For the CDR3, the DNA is TGTGCCTACCGCAACGGGGTAGGCTATGGCTACACCTTC. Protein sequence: CAYRNGVGYGYTF.

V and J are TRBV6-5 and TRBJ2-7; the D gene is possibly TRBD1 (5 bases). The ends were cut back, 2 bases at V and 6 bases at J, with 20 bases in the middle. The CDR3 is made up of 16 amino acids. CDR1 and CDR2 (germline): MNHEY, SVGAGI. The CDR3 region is CASSYHRLAPTSEQYF. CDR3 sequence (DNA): TGTGCCAGCAGTTACCACAGGTTAGCCCCTACAAGCGAGCAGTACTTC.

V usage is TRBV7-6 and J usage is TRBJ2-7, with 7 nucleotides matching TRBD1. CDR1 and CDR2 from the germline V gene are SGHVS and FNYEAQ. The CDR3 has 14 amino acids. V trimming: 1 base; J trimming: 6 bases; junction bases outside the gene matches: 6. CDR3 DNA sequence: TGTGCCAGCAGCTTAGAAGTCAGGGGGATCGAGCAGTACTTC. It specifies CASSLEVRGIEQYF.

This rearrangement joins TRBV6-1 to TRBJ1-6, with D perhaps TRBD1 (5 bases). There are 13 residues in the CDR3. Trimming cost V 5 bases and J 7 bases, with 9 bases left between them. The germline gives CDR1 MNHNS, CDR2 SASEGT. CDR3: CASSSGGNSPLHF. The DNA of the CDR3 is TGTGCCAGCAGTTCGGGGGGGAATTCACCCCTCCACTTT.

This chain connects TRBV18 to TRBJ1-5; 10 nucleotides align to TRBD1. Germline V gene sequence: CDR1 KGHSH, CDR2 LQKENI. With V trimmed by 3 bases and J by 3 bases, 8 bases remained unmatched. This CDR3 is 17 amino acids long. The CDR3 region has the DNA TGTGCCAGCTCACCTAAAATCGACAGGGGGCTCAATCAGCCCCAGCATTTT. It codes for CASSPKIDRGLNQPQHF.

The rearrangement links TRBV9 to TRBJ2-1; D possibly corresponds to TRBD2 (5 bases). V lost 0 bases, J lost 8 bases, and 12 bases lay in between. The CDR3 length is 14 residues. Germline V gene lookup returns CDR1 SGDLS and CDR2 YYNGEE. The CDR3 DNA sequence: TGTGCCAGCAGCGTAGGGTCAGCGGTCGATGAGCAGTTCTTC. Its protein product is CASSVGSAVDEQFF.

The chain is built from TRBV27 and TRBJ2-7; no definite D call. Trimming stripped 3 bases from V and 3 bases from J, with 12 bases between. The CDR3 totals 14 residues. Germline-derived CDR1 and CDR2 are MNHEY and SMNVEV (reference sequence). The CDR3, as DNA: TGTGCCAGCAGTTTTTCCCTTAGAAGCTACGAGCAGTACTTC. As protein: CASSFSLRSYEQYF.

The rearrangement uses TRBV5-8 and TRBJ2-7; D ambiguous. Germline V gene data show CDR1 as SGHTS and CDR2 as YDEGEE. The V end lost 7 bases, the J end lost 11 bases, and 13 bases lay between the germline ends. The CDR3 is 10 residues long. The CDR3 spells CASEEKRKYF. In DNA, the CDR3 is TGTGCCAGCGAGGAGAAGAGGAAGTACTTC.

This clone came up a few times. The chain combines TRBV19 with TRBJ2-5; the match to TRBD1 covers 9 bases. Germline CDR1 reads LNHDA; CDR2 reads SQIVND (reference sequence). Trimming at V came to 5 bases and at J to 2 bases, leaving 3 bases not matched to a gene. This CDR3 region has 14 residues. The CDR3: CASSLGTGQETQYF. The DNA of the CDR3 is TGTGCCAGTAGTCTAGGGACAGGGCAAGAGACCCAGTACTTC.

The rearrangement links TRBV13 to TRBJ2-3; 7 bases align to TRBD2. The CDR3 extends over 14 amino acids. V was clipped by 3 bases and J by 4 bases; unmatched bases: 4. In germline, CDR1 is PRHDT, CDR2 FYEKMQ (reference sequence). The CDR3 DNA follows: TGTGCCAGCAGCTTGCGGGAGCAGCCAGATACGCAGTATTTT. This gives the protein CASSLREQPDTQYF.

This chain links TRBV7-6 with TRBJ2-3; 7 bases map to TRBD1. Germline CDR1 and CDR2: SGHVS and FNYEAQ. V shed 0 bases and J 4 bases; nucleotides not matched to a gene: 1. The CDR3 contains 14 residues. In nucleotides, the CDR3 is TGTGCCAGCAGCTTAGCGAGGGGGCCAGATACGCAGTATTTT. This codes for CASSLARGPDTQYF. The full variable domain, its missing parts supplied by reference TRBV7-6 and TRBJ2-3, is GAGVSQSPRYKVTKRGQDVALRCDPISGHVSLYWYRQALGQGPEFLTYFNYEAQQDKSGLPNDRFSAERPEGSISTLTIQRTEQRDSAMYRCASSLARGPDTQYFGPGTRLTVL.

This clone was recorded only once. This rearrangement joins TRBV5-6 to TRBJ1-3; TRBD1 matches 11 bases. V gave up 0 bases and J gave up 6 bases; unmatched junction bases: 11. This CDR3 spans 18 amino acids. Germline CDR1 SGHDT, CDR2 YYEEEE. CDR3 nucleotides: TGTGCCAGCAGCTTGGCCAGATTAGGACAGGGGGCGGAAAACACCATATATTTT. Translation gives CASSLARLGQGAENTIYF. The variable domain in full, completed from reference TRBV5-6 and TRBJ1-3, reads DAGVTQSPTHLIKTRGQQVTLRCSPKSGHDTVSWYQQALGQGPQFIFQYYEEEERQRGNFPDRFSGHQFPNYSSELNVNALLLGDSALYLCASSLARLGQGAENTIYFGEGSWLTVV.

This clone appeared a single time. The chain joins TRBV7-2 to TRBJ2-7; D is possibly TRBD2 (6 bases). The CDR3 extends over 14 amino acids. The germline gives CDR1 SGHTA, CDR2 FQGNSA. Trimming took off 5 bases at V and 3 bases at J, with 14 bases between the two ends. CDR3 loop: CASSPMGLDYEQYF. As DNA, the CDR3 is TGTGCCAGCAGCCCGATGGGACTTGACTACGAGCAGTACTTC.

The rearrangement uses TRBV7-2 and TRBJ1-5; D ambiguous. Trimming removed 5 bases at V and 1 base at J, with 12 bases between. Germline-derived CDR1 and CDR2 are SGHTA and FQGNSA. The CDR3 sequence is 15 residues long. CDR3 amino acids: CASSLLAVSNQPQHF. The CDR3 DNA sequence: TGTGCCAGCAGCCTCCTAGCGGTGAGCAATCAGCCCCAGCATTTT.

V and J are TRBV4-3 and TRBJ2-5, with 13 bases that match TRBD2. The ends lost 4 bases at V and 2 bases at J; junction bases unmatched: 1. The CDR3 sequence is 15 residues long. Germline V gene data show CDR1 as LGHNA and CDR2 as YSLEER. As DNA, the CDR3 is TGCGCCAGCAGCCGGACTAGCGGGGGACAAGAGACCCAGTACTTC. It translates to CASSRTSGGQETQYF.